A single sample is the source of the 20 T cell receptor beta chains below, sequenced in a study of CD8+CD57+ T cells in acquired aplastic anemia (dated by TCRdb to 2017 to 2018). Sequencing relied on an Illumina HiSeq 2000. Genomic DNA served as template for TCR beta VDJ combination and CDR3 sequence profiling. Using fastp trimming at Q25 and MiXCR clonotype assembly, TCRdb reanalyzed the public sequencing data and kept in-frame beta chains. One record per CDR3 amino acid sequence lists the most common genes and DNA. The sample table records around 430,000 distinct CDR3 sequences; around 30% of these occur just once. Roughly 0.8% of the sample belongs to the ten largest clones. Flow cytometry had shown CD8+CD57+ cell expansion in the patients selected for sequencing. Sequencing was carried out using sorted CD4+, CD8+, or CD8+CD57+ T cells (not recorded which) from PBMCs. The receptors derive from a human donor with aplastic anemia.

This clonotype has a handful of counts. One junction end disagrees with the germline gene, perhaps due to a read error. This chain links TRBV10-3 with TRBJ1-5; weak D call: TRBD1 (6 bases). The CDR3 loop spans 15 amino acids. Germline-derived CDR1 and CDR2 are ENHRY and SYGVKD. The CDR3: CASSEGGTVGQPQHF. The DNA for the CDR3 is TGTGCCAGCAGTGAGGGGGGCACCGTCGGGCAGCCCCAGCATTTT.

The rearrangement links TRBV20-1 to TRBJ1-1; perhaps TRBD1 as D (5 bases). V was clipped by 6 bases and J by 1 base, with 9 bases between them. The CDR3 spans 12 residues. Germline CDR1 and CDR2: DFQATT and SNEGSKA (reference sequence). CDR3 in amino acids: CSASQGNTEAFF. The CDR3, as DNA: TGCAGTGCCAGTCAGGGGAACACTGAAGCTTTCTTT.

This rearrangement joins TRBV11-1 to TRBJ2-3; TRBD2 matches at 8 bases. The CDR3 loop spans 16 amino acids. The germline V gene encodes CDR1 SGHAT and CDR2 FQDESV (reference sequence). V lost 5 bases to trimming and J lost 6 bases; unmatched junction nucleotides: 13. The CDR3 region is CASSPKVREAADTQYF. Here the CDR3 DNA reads TGTGCCAGCAGCCCAAAGGTGCGGGAGGCGGCTGATACGCAGTATTTT.

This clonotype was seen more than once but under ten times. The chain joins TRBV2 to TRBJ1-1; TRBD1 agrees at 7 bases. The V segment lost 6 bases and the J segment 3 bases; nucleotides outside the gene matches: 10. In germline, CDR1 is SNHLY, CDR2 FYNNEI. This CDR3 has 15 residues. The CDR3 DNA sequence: TGTGCCAGCAGCTGGGACAGAGGGAGGGACACTGAAGCTTTCTTT. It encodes CASSWDRGRDTEAFF.

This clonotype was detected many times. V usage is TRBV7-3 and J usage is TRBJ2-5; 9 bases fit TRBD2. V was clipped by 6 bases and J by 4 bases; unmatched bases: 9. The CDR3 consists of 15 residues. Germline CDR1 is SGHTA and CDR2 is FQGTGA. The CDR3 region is CASSSSGTWGETQYF. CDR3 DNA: TGTGCCAGCAGTTCTAGCGGGACTTGGGGAGAGACCCAGTACTTC. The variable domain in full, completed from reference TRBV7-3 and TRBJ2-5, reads GAGVSQTPSNKVTEKGKYVELRCDPISGHTALYWYRQSLGQGPEFLIYFQGTGAADDSGLPNDRFFAVRPEGSVSTLKIQRTERGDSAVYLCASSSSGTWGETQYFGPGTRLLVL.

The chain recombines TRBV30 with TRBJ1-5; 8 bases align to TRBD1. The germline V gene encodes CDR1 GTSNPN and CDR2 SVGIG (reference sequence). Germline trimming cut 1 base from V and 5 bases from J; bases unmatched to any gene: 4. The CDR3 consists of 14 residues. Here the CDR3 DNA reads TGTGCCTGGAGTGGACAGGGGAAACATCAGCCCCAGCATTTT. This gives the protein CAWSGQGKHQPQHF.

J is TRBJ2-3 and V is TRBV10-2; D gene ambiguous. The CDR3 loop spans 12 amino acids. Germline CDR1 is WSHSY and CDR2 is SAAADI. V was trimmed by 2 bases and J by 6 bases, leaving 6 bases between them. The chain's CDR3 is CASSEIGDTQYF. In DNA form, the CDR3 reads TGCGCCAGCAGTGAGATAGGGGATACGCAGTATTTT.

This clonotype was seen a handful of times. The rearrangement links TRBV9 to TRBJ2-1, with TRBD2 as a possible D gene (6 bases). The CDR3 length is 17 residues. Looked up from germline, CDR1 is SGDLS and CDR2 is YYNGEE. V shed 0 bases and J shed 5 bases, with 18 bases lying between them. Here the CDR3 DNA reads TGTGCCAGCAGCGTAGTCCTGGGAGGTAGCGTTAACAATGAGCAGTTCTTC. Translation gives CASSVVLGGSVNNEQFF.

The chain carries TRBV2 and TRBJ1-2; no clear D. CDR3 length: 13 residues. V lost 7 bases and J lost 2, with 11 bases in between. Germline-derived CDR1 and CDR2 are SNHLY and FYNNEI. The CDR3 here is CASKATENYGYTF. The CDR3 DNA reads TGTGCCAGCAAGGCTACAGAGAACTATGGCTACACCTTC.

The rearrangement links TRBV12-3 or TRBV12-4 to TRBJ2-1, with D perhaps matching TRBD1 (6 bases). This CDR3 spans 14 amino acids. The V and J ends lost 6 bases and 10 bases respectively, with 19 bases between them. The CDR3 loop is CASRPGERVYEQFF. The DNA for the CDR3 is TGTGCCAGCAGACCAGGGGAGAGGGTTTACGAGCAGTTCTTC.

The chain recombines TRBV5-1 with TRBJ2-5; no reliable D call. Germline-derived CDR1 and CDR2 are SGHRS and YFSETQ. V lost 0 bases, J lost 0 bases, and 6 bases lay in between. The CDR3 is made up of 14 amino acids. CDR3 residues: CASSLVQHQETQYF. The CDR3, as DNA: TGCGCCAGCAGCTTGGTACAGCACCAAGAGACCCAGTACTTC. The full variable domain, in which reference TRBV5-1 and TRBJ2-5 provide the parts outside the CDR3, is KAGVTQTPRYLIKTRGQQVTLSCSPISGHRSVSWYQQTPGQGLQFLFEYFSETQRNKGNFPGRFSGRQFSNSRSEMNVSTLELGDSALYLCASSLVQHQETQYFGPGTRLLVL.

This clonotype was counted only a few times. CDR3 sequence reads: CASSDAWGSYEQYF. The CDR3 bases are TGTGCCAGCAGTGACGCATGGGGCTCCTACGAGCAGTACTTC. This rearrangement joins TRBV6-1 to TRBJ2-7, with no clear D. V dropped 3 bases and J dropped 0 bases, with 9 bases sitting between them. The CDR3 totals 14 residues. The germline CDR1 and CDR2 sequences are MNHNS and SASEGT.

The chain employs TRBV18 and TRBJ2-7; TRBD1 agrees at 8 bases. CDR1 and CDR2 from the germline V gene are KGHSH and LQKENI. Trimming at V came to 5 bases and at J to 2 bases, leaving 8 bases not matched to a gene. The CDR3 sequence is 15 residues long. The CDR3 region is CASSKGTGRTYEQYF. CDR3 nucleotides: TGTGCCAGCTCAAAGGGGACAGGCCGTACCTACGAGCAGTACTTC.

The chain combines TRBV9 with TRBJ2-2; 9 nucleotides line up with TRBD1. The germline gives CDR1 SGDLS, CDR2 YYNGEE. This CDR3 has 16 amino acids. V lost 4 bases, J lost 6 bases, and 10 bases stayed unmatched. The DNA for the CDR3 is TGTGCCAGCAGCATCCACAGGGGGCGCCCCTCCGGGGAGCTGTTTTTT. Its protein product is CASSIHRGRPSGELFF.

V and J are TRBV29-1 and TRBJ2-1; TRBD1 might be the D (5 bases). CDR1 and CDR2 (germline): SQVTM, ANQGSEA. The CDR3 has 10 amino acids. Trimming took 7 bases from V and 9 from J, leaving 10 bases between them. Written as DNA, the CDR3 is TGCAGCGGGGGCATAAGTGAGCAGTTCTTC. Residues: CSGGISEQFF.

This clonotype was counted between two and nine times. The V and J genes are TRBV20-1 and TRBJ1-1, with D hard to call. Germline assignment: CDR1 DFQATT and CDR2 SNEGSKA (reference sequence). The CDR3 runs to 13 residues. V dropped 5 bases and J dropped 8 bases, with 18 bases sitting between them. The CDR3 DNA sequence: TGCAGTGCTCGGAGAAATGGGAGAGAAGAAGCTTTCTTT. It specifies CSARRNGREEAFF.

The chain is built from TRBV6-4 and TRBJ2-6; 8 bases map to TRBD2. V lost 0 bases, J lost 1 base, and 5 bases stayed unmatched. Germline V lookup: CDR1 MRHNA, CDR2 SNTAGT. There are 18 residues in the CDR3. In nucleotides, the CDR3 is TGTGCCAGCAGTGACTCGACCGGGGGGGGATCTGGGGCCAACGTCCTGACTTTC. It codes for CASSDSTGGGSGANVLTF.

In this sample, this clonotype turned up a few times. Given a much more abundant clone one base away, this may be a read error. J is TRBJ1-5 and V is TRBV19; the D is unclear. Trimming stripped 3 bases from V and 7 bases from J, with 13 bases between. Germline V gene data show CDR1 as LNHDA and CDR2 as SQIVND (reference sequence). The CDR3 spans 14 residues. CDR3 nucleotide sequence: TGTGCCAGTAGTATGAACGGGGTAGGCCAGCCCCAGCATTTT. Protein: CASSMNGVGQPQHF.

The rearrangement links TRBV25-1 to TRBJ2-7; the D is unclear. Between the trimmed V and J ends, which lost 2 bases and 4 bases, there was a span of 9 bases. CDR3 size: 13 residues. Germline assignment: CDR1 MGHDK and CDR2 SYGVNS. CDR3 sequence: CASSETSHYEQYF. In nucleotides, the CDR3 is TGTGCCAGCAGTGAAACGTCCCATTACGAGCAGTACTTC.

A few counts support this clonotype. DNA of the CDR3: TGTGCCAGCAGCACGGGACTAGCGGGAGCCGATGAGCAGTTCTTC. It translates to CASSTGLAGADEQFF. V and J are TRBV16 and TRBJ2-1, with 14 bases fitting TRBD2. Unmatched junction bases numbered 5, after V lost 5 bases and J lost 8 bases. The germline V gene encodes CDR1 KGHSY and CDR2 FQNENV. This CDR3 comprises 15 residues.